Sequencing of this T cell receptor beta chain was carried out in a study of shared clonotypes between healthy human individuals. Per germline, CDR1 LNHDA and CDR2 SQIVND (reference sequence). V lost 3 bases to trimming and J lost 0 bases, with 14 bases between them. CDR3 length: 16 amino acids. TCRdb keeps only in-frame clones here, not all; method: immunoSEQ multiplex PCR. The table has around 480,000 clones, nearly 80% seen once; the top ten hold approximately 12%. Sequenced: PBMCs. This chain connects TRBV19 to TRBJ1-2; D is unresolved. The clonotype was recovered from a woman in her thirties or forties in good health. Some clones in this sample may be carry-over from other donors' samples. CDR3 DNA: TGTGCCAGTAGTATTTCCCCGCCGGAAACTAACTATGGCTACACCTTC. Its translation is CASSISPPETNYGYTF.